This T cell receptor (beta chain) was obtained from a study of identifying expanded T cells in peripheral blood (dated by TCRdb to 2018 to 2020). Some background on the complete study: Separate aliquots of the same genomic DNA pool were sequenced to produce technical replicates, and four replicates were compared in pairs. The research as a whole found: The authors expected biological variance in healthy repertoires might increase further over much longer intervals such as months to years. Across all healthy-donor time intervals, the beta-binomial model significantly lowered both the number of clones called differentially abundant and the false-positive rate. The binomial model flagged about 1.1 differentially abundant clones between technical replicates but about 16 over about 2 weeks and approximately 18 over four weeks. Variance in clone template counts between roughly two-week samples significantly increased with total template count across all healthy donors.

Comment on this clone: Which antigen it targets is not known. It has no much larger one-base neighbor in the sample; base qualities were not kept.

CDR3 length: 19 amino acids, cysteine to phenylalanine. Only the CDR3 portion is preserved as DNA: 57 bases, with reading frame beginning at the first base. Trimming costs V 4 bases and J 5 bases, and their ends lie 26 bases apart. According to the germline V gene, CDR1 reads SGHAT and CDR2 reads FQNNGV. TCRbeta CDR3 regions were profiled by bias-controlled multiplex PCR amplification of genomic DNA with the immunoSEQ Assay. From the authors' description of their analysis: The absolute abundance of each unique TCRbeta CDR3 region was quantified after sequences were collapsed and filtered. Differential abundance was assessed using a binomial (Fisher-equivalent) model and a beta-binomial model in which time-dependent variance fitted from healthy donors was added. Any clone with fewer than 5 combined templates was excluded, and a clone was called differentially abundant if its Benjamini-Hochberg FDR was below 0.01. Using the form v = (b*log(k)+a)^2, the beta-binomial variance was modeled as a function of the total template count across the two samples. TCRdb stores this immuneACCESS table with in-frame sequences only. Part of the clones is absent; in the studies checked, under half of the shortfall reflects unresolved V genes, and no reason is known for the rest. V and J calls and clone size are copied from that table; D and trimming were computed from the DNA. The sample records more than 65,000 clones, 70% to 90% of which are singletons. Roughly 2.8% of the sample rests with the top ten.

No immune events such as infections were documented for the healthy donors during the collection period. Blood repertoires from healthy donors were used as a training cohort for calibrating time-dependent variance in a beta-binomial model of differential abundance of T-cell clones. The training cohort was composed of approximately ten healthy donors, 3 female and 7 male. On average the donors were around 39 years old, and their ages spanned about 29 to 65 years. Whole blood from each healthy donor was obtained from a commercial supplier and was collected at three time points around 13 days apart. For immunosequencing, genomic DNA was extracted from unsorted whole blood.

The sequenced sample was blood. The rearranged chain carries TRBV11-2 and TRBJ2-2, with the D call perhaps TRBD1 or TRBD2, as 6 bases match in each case. The sequence was collected from a person aged 18 to 75 in good health. CDR3 region: CASSSGARPRTVQTGELFF. The nucleotide sequence is TGTGCCAGCAGCTCGGGGGCACGACCTCGGACAGTCCAAACCGGGGAGCTGTTTTTT. Supplemented by the reference TRBV11-2 and TRBJ2-2 proteins around the CDR3, the complete variable domain is EAGVAQSPRYKIIEKRQSVAFWCNPISGHATLYWYQQILGQGPKLLIQFQNNGVVDDSQLPKDRFSAERLKGVDSTLKIQPAKLEDSAVYLCASSSGARPRTVQTGELFFGEGSRLTVL.